This T cell receptor (beta chain) was profiled in a study of a mutant IDH1 vaccine in newly diagnosed glioma. Study information: Initiation of the vaccine course occurred 4-6 weeks after radiotherapy alone, or alongside temozolomide cycles. The week-35 safety follow-up was V12, and the week-47 study end was V13. Findings and caveats of the study: Pseudoprogression appears to have had no connection to changes in top peripheral T cell clonotypes.

Sequenced by immunoSEQ multiplex PCR; TCRdb stores in-frame clones only, minus some. This table has tens of thousands of clones, about four fifths appearing once. Deletions cut 3 bases from V and 4 bases from J, with 7 bases between. Germline CDR1 reads ENHRY; CDR2 reads SYGVKD. This CDR3 is 13 amino acids long. Time point in this sample: week 35, safety follow-up. Every single dose of the vaccine, 300 ug of mutant IDH1 20-mer peptide, came with topical imiquimod. New astrocytomas of WHO grade 3 or 4 that were IDH1-mutant and ATRX-lost were found in the donors. The count of this clone is one. The antigen is undetermined. Other DNA sequences in this specimen translate into the identical CDR3.

J is TRBJ1-3 and V is TRBV10-3; D is possibly TRBD1 (5 bases). The TCR sequence derives from a man aged 18 to 30 with glioma. The specimen was PBMCs, collected from a glioma patient whose treatment included an IDH1 peptide vaccine. The CDR3 reads CAISESGGNTIYF. In nucleotides, the CDR3 is TGTGCCATCAGTGAATCAGGGGGAAACACCATATATTTT.